The 17 T cell receptor beta chains presented below share a single source sample, sequenced in a study of blood T cell repertoires in COVID-19 (dated by TCRdb to about 2020). Library creation used the immunoSEQ multiplex PCR assay. TCRdb limited this immuneACCESS table to in-frame rearrangements with V and J called. A share of clones is missing; checked studies link under half to unresolved V genes, and the rest is unexplained. This sample lists over 90,000 clones; 65% to 90% were detected once. Over 1.5% of the sample is taken by the ten largest. The material sequenced was peripheral blood. Receptors were obtained from a man of 80 years or more with acute or convalescent COVID-19.

The chain combines TRBV14 with TRBJ2-2, with 8 bases aligning to TRBD2. V dropped 3 bases and J dropped 6; count of bases not matched to a gene: 9. CDR1 and CDR2 from the germline V gene are SGHDN and FVKESK. The CDR3 runs 16 residues. The CDR3 DNA sequence: TGTGCCAGCAGCCACCATCCGGGAGGGGCGGCCGGGGAGCTGTTTTTT. This sequence encodes CASSHHPGGAAGELFF. The full variable domain, in which reference TRBV14 and TRBJ2-2 provide the parts outside the CDR3, is EAGVTQFPSHSVIEKGQTVTLRCDPISGHDNLYWYRRVMGKEIKFLLHFVKESKQDESGMPNNRFLAERTGGTYSTLKVQPAELEDSGVYFCASSHHPGGAAGELFFGEGSRLTVL.

Concerning this clone itself: The junction shows a germline mismatch at one end, possibly a read error. This sample also contains other DNA sequences that code for the same CDR3. The V and J genes are TRBV5-1 and TRBJ2-7, with 8 bases lining up with TRBD2. Germline V gene sequence: CDR1 SGHRS, CDR2 YFSETQ. This CDR3 has 14 residues. CDR3 coding DNA: TGTGCCAGCAGCTCCAGCGGGAGCAGTCGGGAGCAGTACTTC. Its protein product is CASSSSGSSREQYF.

The chain is built from TRBV10-3 and TRBJ2-3, with 12 bases lining up with TRBD2. J gave up 2 bases and V 4 bases, and 4 bases lay outside the gene matches. The CDR3 is made up of 16 amino acids. The germline gives CDR1 ENHRY, CDR2 SYGVKD. Written as DNA, the CDR3 is TGTGCCATCAGTGCATGGACTAGCGGGAACACAGATACGCAGTATTTT. Translating it yields CAISAWTSGNTDTQYF.

This chain connects TRBV5-6 to TRBJ2-6; D remains unclear. Trimming removed 2 bases from V and 3 bases from J, with 9 bases in between. CDR1 SGHDT and CDR2 YYEEEE come from the germline V gene. The CDR3 is 15 residues long. CDR3 coding DNA: TGTGCCAGCAGCTTTCGGGTGCTTGGGGCCAACGTCCTGACTTTC. Translating it yields CASSFRVLGANVLTF.

This clone was found once. The chain uses TRBV7-9 and TRBJ2-3, with 9 bases that match TRBD1. The CDR3 totals 15 residues. Per the germline V gene, CDR1 is SEHNR and CDR2 is FQNEAQ (reference sequence). V dropped 4 bases and J dropped 3; count of bases not matched to a gene: 5. CDR3 sequence: CASSSGQGLTDTQYF. The DNA of the CDR3 is TGTGCCAGCAGCTCCGGACAGGGGTTGACAGATACGCAGTATTTT.

V is TRBV12-5 and J is TRBJ2-7, with 9 bases that match TRBD2. V shed 1 base and J 0 bases; nucleotides not matched to a gene: 1. The CDR3 runs 15 residues. The germline CDR1 and CDR2 sequences are LGHNT and FRNRAP. The CDR3 DNA sequence: TGTGCTAGTGGTTTGGGTAGCGGGAGCTCCTACGAGCAGTACTTC. Protein: CASGLGSGSSYEQYF.

This clone was seen more than once but under ten times. The rearrangement uses TRBV5-6 and TRBJ1-3; D not resolved. V was pared by 6 bases and J by 0 bases, with 13 bases between. The CDR3 spans 15 residues. The germline V gene encodes CDR1 SGHDT and CDR2 YYEEEE. The CDR3 is CASTLGTFSGNTIYF. CDR3 sequence (DNA): TGTGCCAGCACCCTTGGCACATTCTCTGGAAACACCATATATTTT.

The chain uses TRBV7-2 and TRBJ1-5; D remains unclear. The CDR3 covers 15 residues. Trimming pared 5 bases from V and 8 bases from J, leaving 19 bases between. CDR1 is SGHTA and CDR2 is FQGNSA in the germline V gene. DNA of the CDR3: TGTGCCAGCAGCGTTAATGGGCTGGTGACGGAGCCCCAGCATTTT. Encoded protein: CASSVNGLVTEPQHF.

This clone is a singleton in its sample. Other DNA sequences in this sample translate to the same CDR3. CDR3 sequence: CASSLGGEQFF. CDR3 DNA: TGTGCCAGCAGTTTGGGAGGTGAGCAGTTCTTC. This sequence joins TRBV6-2 or TRBV6-3 and TRBJ2-1; a possible D gene is TRBD2 (6 bases). Trimming took 4 bases from V and 9 from J, leaving 7 bases between them. Germline V gene lookup returns CDR1 MNHEY and CDR2 SVGEGT. CDR3 length equals 11 residues.

V and J are TRBV29-1 and TRBJ1-2; no clear D gene. CDR1 is SQVTM, CDR2 ANQGSEA, per germline. The CDR3 is made up of 13 amino acids. V was clipped by 7 bases and J by 4 bases, with 16 bases between them. CDR3 sequence (DNA): TGCAGCGCCCGTGTGGGGAGTATCTATGGCTACACCTTC. Protein product: CSARVGSIYGYTF.

The chain couples TRBV7-9 to TRBJ2-7, with D unclear. V was shortened by 5 bases and J by 2 bases, with 10 bases between the two germline ends. The CDR3 loop spans 13 amino acids. Germline CDR1 is SEHNR and CDR2 is FQNEAQ (reference sequence). The CDR3 DNA reads TGTGCCAGCAGCCCGTCCCTAGCCTACGAGCAGTACTTC. Translating it yields CASSPSLAYEQYF.

This clone is a singleton in its sample. The rearrangement links TRBV9 to TRBJ2-3; TRBD2 might be the D (5 bases). Germline V gene lookup returns CDR1 SGDLS and CDR2 YYNGEE. CDR3 length: 15 residues. Trimming cost V 4 bases and J 2 bases, with 14 bases left between them. DNA for the CDR3: TGTGCCAGCAGCCGGCAAGCGGCCTCCACAGATACGCAGTATTTT. Amino acid sequence: CASSRQAASTDTQYF.

The rearrangement uses TRBV28 and TRBJ2-7; D not resolved. V was shortened by 5 bases and J by 7 bases, with 12 bases between the two germline ends. The germline CDR1 and CDR2 sequences are MDHEN and SYDVKM. This CDR3 comprises 12 residues. The CDR3 loop is CASSPSSEEQYF. The CDR3 DNA reads TGTGCCAGCAGTCCCTCTTCGGAGGAGCAGTACTTC.

The chain couples TRBV12-5 to TRBJ2-1; the D gene is possibly TRBD2 (5 bases). Germline V gene sequence: CDR1 LGHNT, CDR2 FRNRAP. The CDR3 contains 16 residues. Trimming removed 0 bases from V and 7 bases from J, with 16 bases in between. As DNA, the CDR3 is TGTGCTAGTGGTTTGGTAACAAGCGAGGGCGTAAATGAGCAGTTCTTC. Translation gives CASGLVTSEGVNEQFF.

The chain joins TRBV18 to TRBJ1-4; 12 nucleotides agree with TRBD1. CDR1 KGHSH and CDR2 LQKENI come from the germline V gene. The CDR3 contains 14 residues. Trimming removed 4 bases from V and 7 bases from J; junction bases left unmatched: 1. The CDR3 is CASSRDRGPEKLFF. The CDR3 DNA follows: TGTGCCAGCTCACGGGACAGGGGGCCTGAAAAACTGTTTTTT.

V and J are TRBV5-1 and TRBJ2-3, with TRBD2 as a possible D gene (6 bases). Germline CDR1 reads SGHRS; CDR2 reads YFSETQ. The CDR3 runs to 14 residues. With 4 bases removed from V and 0 bases from J, the gap between germline ends came to 9 bases. In nucleotides, the CDR3 is TGCGCCAGCAGCCCCGGGACTAGCACAGATACGCAGTATTTT. Translation: CASSPGTSTDTQYF.

This chain joins TRBV24-1 and TRBJ2-2; tentative D call: TRBD2 (6 bases). CDR3 length: 15 amino acids. Trimming took off 4 bases at V and 8 bases at J, with 16 bases between the two ends. Germline CDR1 is KGHDR and CDR2 is SFDVKD. The CDR3 loop is CATSDRDGRGGELFF. In nucleotides, the CDR3 is TGTGCCACCAGTGACCGGGACGGGAGAGGGGGGGAGCTGTTTTTT.